What follows are 19 T cell receptor beta chains derived from one specimen sequenced in a study of shared clonotypes between healthy human individuals. Profiling relied on immunoSEQ multiplex PCR, and the TCRdb table lists in-frame clones only, not all of them. The table lists over a million clones, roughly 95% of them singletons, with approximately 1.1% in the top ten. Sample: naive CD4+ T cells sorted from blood. Described subset: CD45RA+ positively selected. The receptors stem from a man aged 25 to 40 in good health.

The CDR3 protein is CATSRDIGTGGREQYF. In DNA, the CDR3 is TGTGCCACCAGCAGAGATATTGGGACAGGGGGCAGGGAGCAGTACTTC. The rearrangement joins TRBV15 to TRBJ2-7; TRBD1 aligns across 12 bases. Germline values: CDR1 LNHNV, CDR2 YYDKDF (reference sequence). This CDR3 is 16 amino acids long. V shed 0 bases, J shed 7 bases, and the junction held 7 bases outside the gene matches.

Of note for this clone: This sample also contains other DNA sequences that code for the same CDR3. The rearrangement joins TRBV18 to TRBJ2-2, with D unclear. Germline values: CDR1 KGHSH, CDR2 LQKENI. This CDR3 region has 12 residues. The V gene lost 5 bases and the J gene lost 5 bases, with 6 bases spanning the gap. The CDR3 region has the DNA TGTGCCAGCTCATTAGGAACCGGGGAGCTGTTTTTT. Its protein is CASSLGTGELFF.

This chain links TRBV4-3 with TRBJ2-2; no definite D call. Trimming cost V 0 bases and J 0 bases, with 11 bases left between them. The germline CDR1 and CDR2 sequences are LGHNA and YSLEER. This CDR3 comprises 17 residues. The CDR3 loop reads CASSQDSVDANTGELFF. In DNA, the CDR3 is TGCGCCAGCAGCCAAGATTCGGTAGACGCGAACACCGGGGAGCTGTTTTTT.

This clone was detected once. The V gene is TRBV9, the J gene TRBJ2-3, with TRBD2 matching 9 bases. The CDR3 has 21 residues. Germline values: CDR1 SGDLS, CDR2 YYNGEE. Trimming took 4 bases from V and 1 from J; bases not matched to a gene: 22. CDR3 nucleotides: TGTGCCAGCAGCCAAGGGGTAGGGCTAGCGGGGCCAAGAGGGCGCACAGATACGCAGTATTTT. Residues: CASSQGVGLAGPRGRTDTQYF.

CDR3 bases: TGTGCCAGCAGTCACCCCACAGGAGACACTGAAGCTTTCTTT. It is translated as CASSHPTGDTEAFF. The chain couples TRBV5-6 to TRBJ1-1; maybe TRBD1 (5 bases). Germline lookup yields CDR1 SGHDT and CDR2 YYEEEE. V lost 5 bases, J lost 3 bases, and 14 bases lay in between. This CDR3 is built from 14 residues.

V is TRBV28 and J is TRBJ1-5, with 10 positions matching TRBD1. The V segment lost 6 bases and the J segment 2 bases; nucleotides outside the gene matches: 4. This CDR3 is 15 amino acids long. CDR1 is MDHEN, CDR2 SYDVKM, per germline. The CDR3 DNA follows: TGTGCCAGCAGGGGGACAGGGGTTGGCAATCAGCCCCAGCATTTT. Its translation is CASRGTGVGNQPQHF.

The chain is built from TRBV5-6 and TRBJ1-1; D may be TRBD1 (5 bases). The V and J ends lost 3 bases and 0 bases respectively, with 15 bases between them. Germline values: CDR1 SGHDT, CDR2 YYEEEE. This CDR3 comprises 16 residues. The CDR3 DNA follows: TGTGCCAGCAGCTGGGTCGGGGGATCTATGAACACTGAAGCTTTCTTT. This codes for CASSWVGGSMNTEAFF.

The rearrangement joins TRBV30 to TRBJ1-5; D gene unclear. Germline values: CDR1 GTSNPN, CDR2 SVGIG (reference sequence). The V end lost 0 bases, the J end lost 3 bases, and 12 bases lay between the germline ends. CDR3 length: 15 amino acids. The CDR3 DNA reads TGTGCCTGGAGTGTAGCGTGGCAGGTCAATCAGCCCCAGCATTTT. Translating it yields CAWSVAWQVNQPQHF. The full variable domain, its missing parts supplied by reference TRBV30 and TRBJ1-5, is SQTIHQWPATLVQPVGSPLSLECTVEGTSNPNLYWYRQAAGRGLQLLFYSVGIGQISSEVPQNLSASRPQDRQFILSSKKLLLSDSGFYLCAWSVAWQVNQPQHFGDGTRLSIL.

This clone was seen once. This chain links TRBV28 with TRBJ1-1; D is undetermined. This CDR3 spans 16 amino acids. Trimming took off 6 bases at V and 1 base at J, with 18 bases between the two ends. Germline assignment: CDR1 MDHEN and CDR2 SYDVKM. DNA for the CDR3: TGTGCCAGCAGCCGCCGACCTAGTGATTCGAACACTGAAGCTTTCTTT. It translates to CASSRRPSDSNTEAFF.

This chain links TRBV6-1 with TRBJ2-7, with D possibly TRBD1 on 6 matching bases. The germline CDR1 and CDR2 sequences are MNHNS and SASEGT. The CDR3 consists of 17 residues. Deletions cut 0 bases from V and 2 bases from J, with 17 bases between. The CDR3 DNA follows: TGTGCCAGCAGTGAAGCGGTCTCTTGGACAGCCGCCTACGAGCAGTACTTC. Translating gives CASSEAVSWTAAYEQYF.

The chain combines TRBV19 with TRBJ1-5; no reliable D call. V was pared by 5 bases and J by 9 bases, with 17 bases between. The germline CDR1 and CDR2 sequences are LNHDA and SQIVND (reference sequence). CDR3 length: 14 residues. CDR3 in amino acids: CASSGPAGFTPQHF. The CDR3 coding sequence is TGTGCCAGTAGTGGACCGGCGGGTTTTACGCCCCAGCATTTT.

The genes are TRBV5-1 and TRBJ1-2; D gene uncertain. V was clipped by 4 bases and J by 1 base, with 2 bases between them. Germline CDR1 reads SGHRS; CDR2 reads YFSETQ. The CDR3 is 11 residues long. CDR3 sequence (DNA): TGCGCCAGCAGCAATAACTATGGCTACACCTTC. Amino acids: CASSNNYGYTF.

The rearrangement uses TRBV28 and TRBJ2-7; 7 positions agree with TRBD2. The CDR3 runs 14 residues. The V and J ends lost 7 bases and 5 bases, in that order; junction bases with no gene match: 11. Germline V gene data show CDR1 as MDHEN and CDR2 as SYDVKM. The CDR3 region has the DNA TGTGCCAGCACCTCAGCGGGGCTACGCAACGAGCAGTACTTC. As protein: CASTSAGLRNEQYF.

This clone has more than one count but fewer than ten. V usage is TRBV6-1 and J usage is TRBJ2-1; D possibly matches TRBD1 or TRBD2 (5 bases each). CDR3 size: 14 residues. Germline V gives CDR1 MNHNS, CDR2 SASEGT. Trimming cost V 7 bases and J 3 bases, with 13 bases left between them. As DNA, the CDR3 is TGTGCCAGCACCCTCTTTGGGGGCTACAATGAGCAGTTCTTC. Its translation is CASTLFGGYNEQFF.

The CDR3 DNA reads TGCACCAGCAGCACTCGGACAGGGCCAAATCAGCCCCAGCATTTT. This encodes CTSSTRTGPNQPQHF. V usage is TRBV1 and J usage is TRBJ1-5; TRBD1 is taken as the D call from the table, unchecked against the DNA. TRBV1 is given as a pseudogene. CDR3 size: 15 residues.

This clone was detected only once. The chain is built from TRBV5-4 and TRBJ2-7; TRBD2 aligns across 8 bases. Losses at the gene ends were 4 bases for V and 2 bases for J; bases not matched to a gene: 8. Germline values: CDR1 SGHNT, CDR2 YYREEE (reference sequence). CDR3 size: 15 residues. The CDR3 sequence is CASSHGTLAAYEQYF. The CDR3 DNA follows: TGTGCCAGCAGCCATGGGACACTAGCGGCCTACGAGCAGTACTTC. Looking up the rest from reference TRBV5-4 and TRBJ2-7 gives the full variable domain: ETGVTQSPTHLIKTRGQQVTLRCSSQSGHNTVSWYQQALGQGPQFIFQYYREEENGRGNFPPRFSGLQFPNYSSELNVNALELDDSALYLCASSHGTLAAYEQYFGPGTRLTVT.

This clone has just one count. The chain is built from TRBV16 and TRBJ1-2; 10 nucleotides match TRBD1. V lost 3 bases to trimming and J lost 9 bases; unmatched junction nucleotides: 4. Germline V lookup: CDR1 KGHSY, CDR2 FQNENV. The CDR3 length is 13 residues. This CDR3 reads CASSHKGQGSYTF. The CDR3 DNA reads as TGTGCCAGCAGCCACAAGGGACAGGGGAGCTACACCTTC. The entire variable domain, with the rest obtained from reference TRBV16 and TRBJ1-2, is as follows: GEEVAQTPKHLVRGEGQKAKLYCAPIKGHSYVFWYQQVLKNEFKFLISFQNENVFDETGMPKERFSAKCLPNSPCSLEIQATKLEDSAVYFCASSHKGQGSYTFGSGTRLTVV.

The chain joins TRBV2 to TRBJ2-7; 7 bases are shared with TRBD1. This CDR3 is 13 amino acids long. The germline gives CDR1 SNHLY, CDR2 FYNNEI. Germline trimming cut 8 bases from V and 0 bases from J; bases unmatched to any gene: 4. The CDR3 DNA reads TGTGCCAGCCGCCGGGACAGCTCCTACGAGCAGTACTTC. Translation: CASRRDSSYEQYF.

This clone occurred once. The chain carries TRBV5-4 and TRBJ2-5, with TRBD1 as a possible D gene (5 bases). The CDR3 loop spans 17 amino acids. Germline V lookup: CDR1 SGHNT, CDR2 YYREEE (reference sequence). V was pared by 0 bases and J by 3 bases, with 18 bases between. As DNA, the CDR3 is TGTGCCAGCAGCTTGGGGCCCACCTTTGACAGCAAAGAGACCCAGTACTTC. Translation gives CASSLGPTFDSKETQYF.